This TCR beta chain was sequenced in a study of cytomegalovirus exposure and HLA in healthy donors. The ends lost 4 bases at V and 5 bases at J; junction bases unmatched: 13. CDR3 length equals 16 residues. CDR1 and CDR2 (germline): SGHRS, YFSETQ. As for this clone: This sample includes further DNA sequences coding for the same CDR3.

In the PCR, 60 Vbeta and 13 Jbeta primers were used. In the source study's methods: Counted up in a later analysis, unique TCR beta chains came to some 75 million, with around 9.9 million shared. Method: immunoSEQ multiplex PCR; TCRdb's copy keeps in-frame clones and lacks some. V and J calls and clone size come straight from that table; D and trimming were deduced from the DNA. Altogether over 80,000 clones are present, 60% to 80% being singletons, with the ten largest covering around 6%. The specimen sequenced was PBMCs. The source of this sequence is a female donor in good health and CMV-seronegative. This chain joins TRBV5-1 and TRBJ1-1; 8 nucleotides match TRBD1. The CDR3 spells CASSTMEQGEGTEAFF. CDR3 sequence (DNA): TGCGCCAGCAGCACGATGGAACAGGGGGAGGGGACTGAAGCTTTCTTT.